The T cell receptor beta chain described here comes from a study of tumor and adjacent non-tumor tissue in lung cancer. Remarks on this clonotype: A much larger clone differs from this one at a single base, so this may be a read error.

The library came from three nested PCR rounds adapted from ARM-PCR protocols. TCRdb independently ran MiXCR on the multiplex PCR reads; one entry per CDR3 protein. Of 60,000 to 70,000 distinct CDR3 sequences in the sample, more than 65% are singletons; the top ten hold more than 35%. The template was RNA from unsorted bulk tissue. This non-tumor lung sample came from over 3 cm beyond the tumor edge. Sequencing used distant non-tumor lung tissue. The receptor was isolated from a man aged 60 to 69 with non-small cell lung cancer.

The CDR3 reads CATSDGTLPIQYF. CDR3 DNA sequence: TGTGCCACCAGTGATGGGACTCTTCCCATTCAGTACTTC. V and J are TRBV24-1 and TRBJ2-4; possible D gene TRBD2, 6 bases. Between the trimmed V and J ends, which lost 3 bases and 9 bases, there was a span of 11 bases. This CDR3 region has 13 residues. The germline CDR1 and CDR2 sequences are KGHDR and SFDVKD.